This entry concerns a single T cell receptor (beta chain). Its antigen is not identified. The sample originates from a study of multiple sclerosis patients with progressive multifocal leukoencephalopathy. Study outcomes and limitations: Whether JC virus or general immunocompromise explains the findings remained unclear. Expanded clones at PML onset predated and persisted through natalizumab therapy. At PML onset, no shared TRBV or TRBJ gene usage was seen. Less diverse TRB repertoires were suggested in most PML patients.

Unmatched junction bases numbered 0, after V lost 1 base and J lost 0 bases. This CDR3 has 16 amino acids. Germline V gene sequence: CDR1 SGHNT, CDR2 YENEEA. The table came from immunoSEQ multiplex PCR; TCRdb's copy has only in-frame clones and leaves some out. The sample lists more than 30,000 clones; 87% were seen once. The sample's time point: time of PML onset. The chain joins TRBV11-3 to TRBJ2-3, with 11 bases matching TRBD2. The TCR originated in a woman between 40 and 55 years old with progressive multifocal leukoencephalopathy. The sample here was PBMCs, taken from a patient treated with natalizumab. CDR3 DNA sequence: TGTGCCAGCAGCTTAGTAGCGGGAGGGAGCACAGATACGCAGTATTTT. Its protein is CASSLVAGGSTDTQYF.